This T cell receptor (beta chain) was identified during a study of cytomegalovirus exposure and HLA in healthy donors. The study ran its PCR with 60 Vbeta and 13 Jbeta primers. Data came from immunoSEQ multiplex PCR; TCRdb stores just in-frame clones and leaves some out. The table lists approximately 170,000 clones, 70% to 80% of them singletons. About this clone: The antigen remains undetermined.

General observations from the study: Previously analyzed data showed that most TCR beta V segments were productive at a frequency of about 87% or about 30%. Analysis performed later found roughly 17,000 TCR beta sequences associated with HLA alleles at 0.05 false discovery rate.

This receptor was identified in a man aged 40-55 years in good health and CMV-seronegative. The sequenced sample was PBMCs.

The CDR3 DNA is TGTGCCAGCAGTATTCTACAGGGGCACCCCTATGGCTACACCTTC. Residues: CASSILQGHPYGYTF. The chain employs TRBV27 and TRBJ1-2; 7 positions match TRBD1. V lost 5 bases to trimming and J lost 4 bases; unmatched junction nucleotides: 10. From germline, CDR1 is MNHEY and CDR2 SMNVEV (reference sequence). CDR3 size: 15 residues.